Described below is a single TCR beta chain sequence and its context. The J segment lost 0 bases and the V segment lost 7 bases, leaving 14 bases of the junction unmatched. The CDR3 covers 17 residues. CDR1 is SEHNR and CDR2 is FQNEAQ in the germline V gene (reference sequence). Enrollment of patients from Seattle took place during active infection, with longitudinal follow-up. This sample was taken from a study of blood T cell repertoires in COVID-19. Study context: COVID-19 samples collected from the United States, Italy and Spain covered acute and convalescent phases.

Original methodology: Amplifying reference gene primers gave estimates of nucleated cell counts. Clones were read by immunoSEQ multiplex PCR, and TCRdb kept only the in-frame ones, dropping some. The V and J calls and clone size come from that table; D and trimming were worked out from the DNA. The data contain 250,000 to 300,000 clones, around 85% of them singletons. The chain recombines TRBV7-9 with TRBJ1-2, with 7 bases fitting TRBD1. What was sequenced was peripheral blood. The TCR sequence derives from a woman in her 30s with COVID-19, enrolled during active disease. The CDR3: CASTSRGGTDSNYGYTF. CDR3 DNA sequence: TGTGCCAGCACCTCAAGAGGAGGGACAGACTCTAACTATGGCTACACCTTC.